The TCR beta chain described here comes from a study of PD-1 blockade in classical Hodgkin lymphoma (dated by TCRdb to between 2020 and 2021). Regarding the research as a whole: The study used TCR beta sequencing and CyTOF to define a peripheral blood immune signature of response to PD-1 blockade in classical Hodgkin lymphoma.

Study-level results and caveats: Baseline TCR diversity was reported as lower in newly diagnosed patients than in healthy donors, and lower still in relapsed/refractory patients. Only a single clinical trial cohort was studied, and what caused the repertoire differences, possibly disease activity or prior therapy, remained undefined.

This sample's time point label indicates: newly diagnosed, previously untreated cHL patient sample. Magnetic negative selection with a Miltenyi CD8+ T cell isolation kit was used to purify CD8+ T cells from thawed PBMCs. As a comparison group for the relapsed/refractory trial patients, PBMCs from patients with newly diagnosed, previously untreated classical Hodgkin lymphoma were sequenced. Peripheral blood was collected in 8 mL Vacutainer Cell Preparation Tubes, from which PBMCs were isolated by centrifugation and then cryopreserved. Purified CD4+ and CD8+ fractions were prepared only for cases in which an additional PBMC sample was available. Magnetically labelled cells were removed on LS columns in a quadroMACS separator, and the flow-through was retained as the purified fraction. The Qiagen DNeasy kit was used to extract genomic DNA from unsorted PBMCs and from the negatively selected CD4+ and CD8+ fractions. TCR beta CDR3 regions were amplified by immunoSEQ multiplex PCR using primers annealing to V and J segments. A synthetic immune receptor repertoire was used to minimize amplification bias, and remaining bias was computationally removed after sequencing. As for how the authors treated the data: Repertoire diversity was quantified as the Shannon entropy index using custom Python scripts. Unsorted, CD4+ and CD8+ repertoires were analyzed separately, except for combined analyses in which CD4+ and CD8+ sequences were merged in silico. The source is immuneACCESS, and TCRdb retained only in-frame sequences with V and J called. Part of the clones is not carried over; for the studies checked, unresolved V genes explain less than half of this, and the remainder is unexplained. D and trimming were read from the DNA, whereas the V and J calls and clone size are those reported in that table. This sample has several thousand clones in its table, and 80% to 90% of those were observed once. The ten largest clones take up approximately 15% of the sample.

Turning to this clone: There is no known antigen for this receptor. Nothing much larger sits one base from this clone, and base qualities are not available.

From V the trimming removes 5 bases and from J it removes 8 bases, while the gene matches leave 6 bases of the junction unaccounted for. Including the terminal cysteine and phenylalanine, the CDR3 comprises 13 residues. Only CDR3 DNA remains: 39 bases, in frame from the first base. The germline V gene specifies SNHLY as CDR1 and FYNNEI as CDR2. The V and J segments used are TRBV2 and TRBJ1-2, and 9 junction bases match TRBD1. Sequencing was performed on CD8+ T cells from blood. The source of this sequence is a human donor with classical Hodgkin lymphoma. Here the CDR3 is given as CASSPQGARGYTF. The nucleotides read TGTGCCAGCAGTCCACAGGGGGCGCGGGGCTACACCTTC.